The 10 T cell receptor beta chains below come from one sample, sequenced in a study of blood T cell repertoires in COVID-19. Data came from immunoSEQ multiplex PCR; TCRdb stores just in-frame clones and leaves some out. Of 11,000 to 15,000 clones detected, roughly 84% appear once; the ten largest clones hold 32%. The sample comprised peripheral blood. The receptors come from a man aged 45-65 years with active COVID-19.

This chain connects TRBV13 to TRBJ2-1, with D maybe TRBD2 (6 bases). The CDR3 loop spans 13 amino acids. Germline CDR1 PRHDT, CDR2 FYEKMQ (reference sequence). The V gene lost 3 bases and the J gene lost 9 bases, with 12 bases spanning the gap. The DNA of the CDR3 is TGTGCCAGCAGCTTCCGGGAGTTTGGTGAGCAGTTCTTC. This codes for CASSFREFGEQFF.

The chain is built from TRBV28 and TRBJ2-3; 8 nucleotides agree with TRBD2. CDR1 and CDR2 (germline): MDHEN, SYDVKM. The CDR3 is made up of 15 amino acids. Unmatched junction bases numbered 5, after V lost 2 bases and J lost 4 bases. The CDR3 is CASSLAGGGPDTQYF. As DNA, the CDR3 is TGTGCCAGCAGTTTAGCGGGAGGTGGTCCAGATACGCAGTATTTT.

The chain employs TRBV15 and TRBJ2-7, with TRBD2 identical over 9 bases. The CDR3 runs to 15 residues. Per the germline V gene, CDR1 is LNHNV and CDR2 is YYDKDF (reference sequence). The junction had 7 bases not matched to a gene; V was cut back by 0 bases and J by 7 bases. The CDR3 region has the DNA TGTGCCACCAGCAGAGACCTTAGCGGGGGCCTGGAGCAGTACTTC. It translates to CATSRDLSGGLEQYF.

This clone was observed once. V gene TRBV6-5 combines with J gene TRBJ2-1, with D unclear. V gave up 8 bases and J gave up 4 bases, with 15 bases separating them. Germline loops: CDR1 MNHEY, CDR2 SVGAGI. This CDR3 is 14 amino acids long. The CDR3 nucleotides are TGTGCCAGCTCTGAGGCCAAACCGTACAATGAGCAGTTCTTC. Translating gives CASSEAKPYNEQFF.

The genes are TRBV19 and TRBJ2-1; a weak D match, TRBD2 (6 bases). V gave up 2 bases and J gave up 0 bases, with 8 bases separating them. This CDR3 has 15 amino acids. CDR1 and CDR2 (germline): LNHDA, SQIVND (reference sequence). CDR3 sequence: CASSIRGGSYNEQFF. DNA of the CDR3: TGTGCCAGTAGTATACGGGGAGGCTCCTACAATGAGCAGTTCTTC.

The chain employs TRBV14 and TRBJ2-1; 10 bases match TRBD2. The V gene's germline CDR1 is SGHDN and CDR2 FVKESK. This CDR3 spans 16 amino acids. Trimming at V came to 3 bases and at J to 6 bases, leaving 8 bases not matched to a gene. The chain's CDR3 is CASSHELAGYLNEQFF. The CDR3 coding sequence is TGTGCCAGCAGCCACGAACTAGCGGGATATCTCAATGAGCAGTTCTTC.

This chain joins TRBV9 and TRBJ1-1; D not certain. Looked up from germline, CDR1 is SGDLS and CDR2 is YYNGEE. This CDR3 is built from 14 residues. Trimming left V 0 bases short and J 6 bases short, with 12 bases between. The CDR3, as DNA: TGTGCCAGCAGCGTAGAGACGACCGGGGCTGAAGCTTTCTTT. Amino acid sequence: CASSVETTGAEAFF. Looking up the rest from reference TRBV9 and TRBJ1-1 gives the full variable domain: DSGVTQTPKHLITATGQRVTLRCSPRSGDLSVYWYQQSLDQGLQFLIQYYNGEERAKGNILERFSAQQFPDLHSELNLSSLELGDSALYFCASSVETTGAEAFFGQGTRLTVV.

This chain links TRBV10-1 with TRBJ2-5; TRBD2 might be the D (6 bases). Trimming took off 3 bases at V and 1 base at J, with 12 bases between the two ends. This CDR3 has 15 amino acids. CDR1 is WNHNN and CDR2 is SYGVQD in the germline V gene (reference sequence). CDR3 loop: CASSESGEGQETQYF. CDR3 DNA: TGCGCCAGCAGTGAATCGGGAGAGGGCCAAGAGACCCAGTACTTC.

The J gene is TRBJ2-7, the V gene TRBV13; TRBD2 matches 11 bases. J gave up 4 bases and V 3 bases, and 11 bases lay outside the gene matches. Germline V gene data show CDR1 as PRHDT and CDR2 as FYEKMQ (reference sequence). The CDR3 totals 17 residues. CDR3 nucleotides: TGTGCCAGCAGCTTCCAAGGCCCCGGGACTAGCGGATACGAGCAGTACTTC. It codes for CASSFQGPGTSGYEQYF.

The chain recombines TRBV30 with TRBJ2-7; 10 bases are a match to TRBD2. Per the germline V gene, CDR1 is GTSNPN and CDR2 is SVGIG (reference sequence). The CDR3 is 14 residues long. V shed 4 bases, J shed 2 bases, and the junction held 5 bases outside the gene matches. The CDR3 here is CAWTSGSLTYEQYF. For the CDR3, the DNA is TGTGCCTGGACTAGCGGGAGCTTGACCTACGAGCAGTACTTC.